A single sample is the source of the 29 T cell receptor beta chains below, sequenced in a study of blood T cell repertoires in COVID-19 (dated by TCRdb to 2020 to 2021). Library construction relied on the immunoSEQ multiplex PCR assay. TCRdb took this table from immuneACCESS and kept in-frame rearrangements with V and J called. Such tables lack part of the clones; where checked against another copy, unresolved V genes explain under half of the gap, and the rest is unexplained. This sample is represented by around 41,000 clones; approximately 83% of them were singletons. 35% to 55% of the sample comes from the top ten. Sequenced: peripheral blood. These receptors all come from a woman over 75 with acute or convalescent COVID-19.

In the case of this clone: Relative to the germline gene, one junction end is altered; a read error may explain this. The chain links TRBV9 to TRBJ2-2; 8 nucleotides line up with TRBD2. CDR3 size: 16 residues. Germline CDR1 is SGDLS and CDR2 is YYNGEE. Written as DNA, the CDR3 is TGTGCCCGCAGCGTCCCGGGGGGGGCAGACACCGGGGAGCTGTTTTTT. Residues: CARSVPGGADTGELFF.

On this clone: Other DNA sequences in this sample translate to the same CDR3. The chain uses TRBV10-3 and TRBJ1-1, with 8 bases fitting TRBD1. CDR3 length: 14 residues. In germline, CDR1 is ENHRY, CDR2 SYGVKD. Trimming took 3 bases from V and 10 from J; bases not matched to a gene: 10. DNA of the CDR3: TGTGCCATCAGTGACCCCAGGACAGGGCGGGGAGCTTTCTTT. It is translated as CAISDPRTGRGAFF.

This chain joins TRBV7-7 and TRBJ2-3; TRBD2 matches at 12 bases. Germline V CDR1 and CDR2: SSHAT, FNYEAQ (reference sequence). The CDR3 consists of 15 residues. J gave up 7 bases and V 5 bases, and 7 bases lay outside the gene matches. The CDR3 sequence: CASSPTSGGFHTQYF. DNA for the CDR3: TGTGCCAGCAGCCCAACTAGCGGGGGGTTTCATACGCAGTATTTT.

V is TRBV30 and J is TRBJ1-1, with D hard to call. Looked up from germline, CDR1 is GTSNPN and CDR2 is SVGIG (reference sequence). The length of the CDR3 is 10 residues. Trimming left V 7 bases short and J 5 bases short, with 8 bases between. The CDR3 here is CAFGRTEAFF. CDR3 DNA sequence: TGTGCCTTTGGGAGGACTGAAGCTTTCTTT.

The rearrangement joins TRBV19 to TRBJ2-7; 7 bases are a match to TRBD1. The length of the CDR3 is 15 residues. Germline loops: CDR1 LNHDA, CDR2 SQIVND (reference sequence). The J segment lost 2 bases and the V segment lost 6 bases, leaving 10 bases of the junction unmatched. The chain's CDR3 is CASRYRDSEPYEQYF. The CDR3 nucleotides are TGTGCCAGTAGGTACCGGGACAGTGAACCCTACGAGCAGTACTTC.

This clone came up a few times. The DNA for the CDR3 is TGTGCCAGCGCCCCAACCCCGGGACAGGGGGATCAGCCCCAGCATTTT. Its translation is CASAPTPGQGDQPQHF. V usage is TRBV19 and J usage is TRBJ1-5; 11 bases are shared with TRBD1. J gave up 5 bases and V 9 bases, and 12 bases lay outside the gene matches. Germline CDR1 and CDR2: LNHDA and SQIVND (reference sequence). This CDR3 spans 16 amino acids.

This clone was detected once. The chain combines TRBV13 with TRBJ2-7, with a tentative D call TRBD1 (6 bases). Germline CDR1 PRHDT, CDR2 FYEKMQ (reference sequence). CDR3 size: 14 residues. V was trimmed by 5 bases and J by 3 bases, leaving 14 bases between them. As DNA, the CDR3 is TGTGCCAGCAGCCGCCGGGACATCTACTACGAGCAGTACTTC. Encoded protein: CASSRRDIYYEQYF.

This clone has only one observation. The V call is TRBV6-6, the J call TRBJ1-2, with D uncertain. Germline V lookup: CDR1 MNHNY, CDR2 SVGAGI (reference sequence). Between the trimmed V and J ends, which lost 6 bases and 0 bases, there was a span of 5 bases. CDR3 length: 12 residues. The CDR3 loop is CASRGTNYGYTF. The CDR3 region has the DNA TGTGCCAGCAGGGGCACTAACTATGGCTACACCTTC.

The chain employs TRBV11-2 and TRBJ2-1; weak D call: TRBD2 (5 bases). The length of the CDR3 is 12 residues. Between the trimmed V and J ends, which lost 1 base and 15 bases, there was a span of 13 bases. Germline lookup yields CDR1 SGHAT and CDR2 FQNNGV. DNA for the CDR3: TGTGCCAGCAGCTTAGGGACGGCGGGTTGGTTCTTC. This codes for CASSLGTAGWFF.

The chain has TRBV19 and TRBJ1-1; D is ambiguous. V was trimmed by 3 bases and J by 0 bases, leaving 5 bases between them. CDR1 is LNHDA, CDR2 SQIVND, per germline (reference sequence). The CDR3 has 13 residues. The CDR3 region is CASSMNMNTEAFF. The CDR3 region has the DNA TGTGCCAGTAGTATGAACATGAACACTGAAGCTTTCTTT. The variable domain in full, completed from reference TRBV19 and TRBJ1-1, reads DGGITQSPKYLFRKEGQNVTLSCEQNLNHDAMYWYRQDPGQGLRLIYYSQIVNDFQKGDIAEGYSVSREKKESFPLTVTSAQKNPTAFYLCASSMNMNTEAFFGQGTRLTVV.

The rearrangement joins TRBV30 to TRBJ2-3; TRBD1 matches at 10 bases. CDR1 GTSNPN and CDR2 SVGIG come from the germline V gene (reference sequence). V trimming: 8 bases; J trimming: 2 bases; junction bases outside the gene matches: 7. The CDR3 consists of 14 residues. This CDR3 reads CARGTGAFTDTQYF. CDR3 in DNA: TGTGCCAGGGGGACAGGGGCCTTCACAGATACGCAGTATTTT.

This rearrangement joins TRBV30 to TRBJ2-6; tentative D call: TRBD1 (5 bases). Trimming shortened V by 4 bases and J by 0 bases, and 10 bases separated the two germline ends. This CDR3 spans 15 amino acids. CDR1 and CDR2 from the germline V gene are GTSNPN and SVGIG (reference sequence). DNA of the CDR3: TGTGCCTGGACAGGGCTTAGCTCTGGGGCCAACGTCCTGACTTTC. The encoded protein is CAWTGLSSGANVLTF.

The V call is TRBV2, the J call TRBJ1-5; no firm D call. This CDR3 is built from 14 residues. Trimming took off 7 bases at V and 11 bases at J, with 21 bases between the two ends. The germline V gene has CDR1 SNHLY and CDR2 FYNNEI. The CDR3 DNA reads TGTGCCAGCAAAGCAAACCTTATCGCGGAGGCCCAGCATTTT. As protein: CASKANLIAEAQHF. Looking up the rest from reference TRBV2 and TRBJ1-5 gives the full variable domain: EPEVTQTPSHQVTQMGQEVILRCVPISNHLYFYWYRQILGQKVEFLVSFYNNEISEKSEIFDDQFSVERPDGSNFTLKIRSTKLEDSAMYFCASKANLIAEAQHFGDGTRLSIL.

The rearrangement uses TRBV4-2 and TRBJ1-2, with D perhaps matching TRBD1 (6 bases). The germline V and J ends were trimmed by 1 base and 10 bases, with 16 bases remaining between them. CDR3 length equals 14 residues. Germline assignment: CDR1 LGHNA and CDR2 YNFKEQ. CDR3 nucleotides: TGTGCCAGCAGCCAAGGAGCTTCCCGGGGACACTACACCTTC. Its protein is CASSQGASRGHYTF.

This sequence joins TRBV11-2 and TRBJ2-3; TRBD1 might be the D (5 bases). The V and J ends lost 5 bases and 5 bases respectively, with 17 bases between them. CDR3 size: 15 residues. Per the germline V gene, CDR1 is SGHAT and CDR2 is FQNNGV. In nucleotides, the CDR3 is TGTGCCAGCAGCGCTCCAGGGCTCCCAGGAGATACGCAGTATTTT. It yields the protein CASSAPGLPGDTQYF. Full variable domain (outside the CDR3, taken from reference TRBV11-2 and TRBJ2-3): EAGVAQSPRYKIIEKRQSVAFWCNPISGHATLYWYQQILGQGPKLLIQFQNNGVVDDSQLPKDRFSAERLKGVDSTLKIQPAKLEDSAVYLCASSAPGLPGDTQYFGPGTRLTVL.

This clone was counted a few times. This rearrangement joins TRBV6-2 or TRBV6-3 to TRBJ1-3; D remains ambiguous. The germline V and J ends were trimmed by 6 bases and 0 bases, with 15 bases remaining between them. CDR3 length: 16 residues. Germline V gene sequence: CDR1 MNHEY, CDR2 SVGEGT. The CDR3 loop is CASSFPSGPSGNTIYF. In DNA form, the CDR3 reads TGTGCCAGCAGCTTCCCGAGCGGGCCCTCTGGAAACACCATATATTTT.

The chain has TRBV7-3 and TRBJ2-5; TRBD2 aligns across 11 bases. This CDR3 has 16 residues. V lost 2 bases and J lost 1; bases outside the gene matches: 3. Germline CDR1 SGHTA, CDR2 FQGTGA. Written as DNA, the CDR3 is TGTGCCAGCAGCTTAGGTCTAGCGGGGGGCCAAGAGACCCAGTACTTC. Translating gives CASSLGLAGGQETQYF.

This clone was detected once. The V call is TRBV6-1, the J call TRBJ1-5, with TRBD1 matching 7 bases. Germline V gene data show CDR1 as MNHNS and CDR2 as SASEGT. V lost 3 bases and J lost 7; bases outside the gene matches: 9. The CDR3 runs to 15 residues. CDR3 protein: CASSDNRGVGQPQHF. The CDR3 DNA follows: TGTGCCAGCAGTGACAACAGGGGAGTGGGGCAGCCCCAGCATTTT.

J is TRBJ1-1 and V is TRBV9, with 7 bases aligning to TRBD1. The CDR3 is 14 residues long. Germline CDR1 is SGDLS and CDR2 is YYNGEE. V lost 4 bases and J lost 1; bases outside the gene matches: 4. DNA of the CDR3: TGTGCCAGCAGCCAAGGGACAGCGAACACTGAAGCTTTCTTT. This encodes CASSQGTANTEAFF.

This clone occurred a few times. V is TRBV28 and J is TRBJ1-1; 7 bases are shared with TRBD1. The germline V gene encodes CDR1 MDHEN and CDR2 SYDVKM. CDR3 size: 16 residues. After removal of 6 bases from V and 3 bases from J, the junction contained 13 bases not matched to a gene. This chain's CDR3 is CASSPTGVIRDTEAFF. CDR3 coding DNA: TGTGCCAGCAGCCCAACAGGGGTGATTCGAGACACTGAAGCTTTCTTT.

This clone has a single count. V is TRBV28 and J is TRBJ1-5, with D possibly matching TRBD1 (5 bases). This CDR3 contains 16 residues. The V end was cut by 8 bases, the J end by 5 bases, with 22 bases between. Germline V CDR1 and CDR2: MDHEN, SYDVKM. The CDR3: CASATASGGDDQPQHF. Written as DNA, the CDR3 is TGTGCCAGCGCTACCGCCTCGGGAGGGGACGATCAGCCCCAGCATTTT.

This CDR3 is CASSPRTGSNTGELFF. The CDR3, as DNA: TGTGCCAGCAGCCCGCGGACAGGGAGTAACACCGGGGAGCTGTTTTTT. The gene calls are TRBV9 and TRBJ2-2, with 8 bases that match TRBD1. The length of the CDR3 is 16 residues. The ends lost 4 bases at V and 2 bases at J; junction bases unmatched: 7. Germline CDR1 and CDR2: SGDLS and YYNGEE.

The chain employs TRBV5-4 and TRBJ2-1; weak D call: TRBD1 (6 bases). CDR1 is SGHNT and CDR2 is YYREEE in the germline V gene (reference sequence). V was shortened by 4 bases and J by 6 bases, with 17 bases between the two germline ends. CDR3 length: 15 amino acids. CDR3 sequence (DNA): TGTGCCAGCAGCGGGGAGACAGGCGGTCGCAATGAGCAGTTCTTC. Protein: CASSGETGGRNEQFF.

The J gene is TRBJ2-7, the V gene TRBV28; 7 bases line up with TRBD1. The CDR3 length is 12 residues. CDR1 is MDHEN and CDR2 is SYDVKM in the germline V gene. V shed 5 bases and J 9 bases; nucleotides not matched to a gene: 7. The CDR3 reads CASSGQVRGQYF. Here the CDR3 DNA reads TGTGCCAGCAGTGGACAGGTCAGGGGGCAGTACTTC.

The genes are TRBV4-1 and TRBJ2-7, with TRBD1 matching 7 bases. V lost 4 bases to trimming and J lost 3 bases; unmatched junction nucleotides: 3. CDR3 length equals 13 residues. CDR1 is MGHRA, CDR2 YSYEKL, per germline. CDR3 DNA sequence: TGCGCCAGCAGCCCGGGGACAGACTACGAGCAGTACTTC. It yields the protein CASSPGTDYEQYF.

The chain combines TRBV24-1 with TRBJ2-1, with TRBD1 matching 8 bases. The CDR3 loop spans 15 amino acids. The junction had 6 bases not matched to a gene; V was cut back by 3 bases and J by 6 bases. CDR1 and CDR2 (germline): KGHDR, SFDVKD. CDR3 DNA sequence: TGTGCCACCAGTGATCCGGGACAGGCCACCAATGAGCAGTTCTTC. This codes for CATSDPGQATNEQFF.

The chain carries TRBV25-1 and TRBJ2-1; 7 nucleotides line up with TRBD1. CDR3 length equals 16 residues. V trimming: 1 base; J trimming: 2 bases; junction bases outside the gene matches: 5. Germline V gene data show CDR1 as MGHDK and CDR2 as SYGVNS. DNA of the CDR3: TGTGCCAGCAGTGAATCAGGCACAGGGGCCTACAATGAGCAGTTCTTC. It translates to CASSESGTGAYNEQFF.

Only one count was recorded for this clone. The J gene is TRBJ1-4, the V gene TRBV5-1; TRBD1 agrees at 10 bases. Germline lookup yields CDR1 SGHRS and CDR2 YFSETQ. The V and J ends lost 3 bases and 6 bases, in that order; junction bases with no gene match: 2. The CDR3 runs 14 residues. This chain's CDR3 is CASSSGTGDEKLFF. The DNA of the CDR3 is TGCGCCAGCAGCTCCGGGACAGGGGATGAAAAACTGTTTTTT.

The chain carries TRBV19 and TRBJ1-1; a weak D match, TRBD1 (6 bases). Per the germline V gene, CDR1 is LNHDA and CDR2 is SQIVND (reference sequence). This CDR3 comprises 14 residues. The V end was cut by 3 bases, the J end by 4 bases, with 12 bases between. In DNA, the CDR3 is TGTGCCAGTAGTATGGCGGTAGGGGGCACTGAAGCTTTCTTT. Amino acid sequence: CASSMAVGGTEAFF.